The table lists the clone carrying this T cell receptor (beta chain) with a few counts. Trimming took off 3 bases at V and 0 bases at J, with 8 bases between the two ends. From germline, CDR1 is LNHNV and CDR2 YYDKDF (reference sequence). The length of the CDR3 is 14 residues. The protocol was immunoSEQ multiplex PCR, while the TCRdb copy is restricted to in-frame clones and leaves out a portion. The sample consists of almost 200,000 clones, about 76% of them appearing once. The sample originates from a study of blood T cell repertoires in COVID-19. Across the study: T cells, B-cell-depleted T cells, or PBMCs supplied cDNA or gDNA.

Patients of the Seattle cohort, enrolled during active infection, were followed longitudinally. The rearrangement joins TRBV15 to TRBJ1-1; D uncertain. Sequencing input: peripheral blood. The TCR originated in a woman aged 40 to 55 with COVID-19, enrolled during active disease. The CDR3 sequence: CATSSRTMNTEAFF. The CDR3 DNA reads TGTGCCACCAGCAGCAGGACTATGAACACTGAAGCTTTCTTT. The full variable domain, completed using reference TRBV15 and TRBJ1-1, is DAMVIQNPRYQVTQFGKPVTLSCSQTLNHNVMYWYQQKSSQAPKLLFHYYDKDFNNEADTPDNFQSRRPNTSFCFLDIRSPGLGDTAMYLCATSSRTMNTEAFFGQGTRLTVV.